The clone carrying this TCR beta chain was counted a few times. The antigen remains unidentified. This entry comes from a study of T-cell memory formation after mild COVID-19. Trimming stripped 0 bases from V and 2 bases from J, with 15 bases between. Germline loops: CDR1 SGHKS, CDR2 YYEKEE (reference sequence). The CDR3 has 17 residues. Notes on the study in general: The CD4+ clones that contracted clustered mainly within CM and EM, and the CD8+ clones concentrated in EMRA. Clones that contracted from day 15 to 85 had balanced CD4/CD8; later expanders were CD4+ biased. There were some responding clones in pre-infection memory, which suggested that cross-reactive memory had joined.

One entry per CDR3 protein, called by TCRdb with MiXCR from the 5' RACE reads. Among approximately 250,000 distinct CDR3 sequences, 15% to 17% were seen once, and the ten largest hold over 2%. The rearrangement uses TRBV5-5 and TRBJ2-1; D is unresolved. This clonotype was obtained from an adult woman who had mild COVID-19 (a few samples of this study predate the infection). Cell type and time point are not known. The sequenced sample was PBMCs or a T cell subset sorted from them (not recorded which). CDR3 amino acids: CASSLVRVRNPYNEQFF. DNA of the CDR3: TGTGCCAGCAGCTTGGTACGCGTCCGAAACCCCTACAATGAGCAGTTCTTC.